This TCR beta chain was documented in a study of cytomegalovirus exposure and HLA in healthy donors. Trimming stripped 5 bases from V and 3 bases from J, with 4 bases between. CDR1 and CDR2 from the germline V gene are LNHDA and SQIVND (reference sequence). There are 12 residues in the CDR3. The PCR had 60 Vbeta and 13 Jbeta primers. Assay: immunoSEQ multiplex PCR; the TCRdb copy retains only in-frame clones and omits some. The sample has roughly 100,000 clones, less than 85% seen once. V is TRBV19 and J is TRBJ2-2, with unresolved D. The sample was PBMCs. This clonotype was obtained from a woman aged 60-75 years in good health and CMV-seropositive. This CDR3 is CASSSYTGELFF. As DNA, the CDR3 is TGTGCCAGTAGTTCCTACACCGGGGAGCTGTTTTTT.